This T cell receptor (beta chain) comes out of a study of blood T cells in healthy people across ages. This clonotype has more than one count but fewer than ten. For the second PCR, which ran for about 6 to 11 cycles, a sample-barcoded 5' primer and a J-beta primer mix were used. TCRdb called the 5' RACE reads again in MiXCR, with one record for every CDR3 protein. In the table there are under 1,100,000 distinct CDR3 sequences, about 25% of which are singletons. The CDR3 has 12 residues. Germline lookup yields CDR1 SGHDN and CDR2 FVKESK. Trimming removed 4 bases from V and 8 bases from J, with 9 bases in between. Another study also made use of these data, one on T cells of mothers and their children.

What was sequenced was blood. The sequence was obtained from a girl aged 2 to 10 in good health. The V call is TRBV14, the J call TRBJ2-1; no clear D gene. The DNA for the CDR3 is TGTGCCAGCAGCCCGATGAGCCATGAGCAGTTCTTC. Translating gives CASSPMSHEQFF.